The rows below give T cell receptor beta chains drawn from one sample of a study of CD8 T cells in Susac syndrome. Via MiXCR, TCRdb re-called the immunoSEQ multiplex PCR reads, giving one row per CDR3 protein. The table lists roughly 80,000 distinct CDR3 sequences, just under 95% of them singletons. The material sequenced was CD8+ T cells from PBMCs. These receptors were obtained from a human donor in good health. The CDR3 runs from the conserved cysteine through the conserved F or W. Each record gives: clone size, V gene, J gene, D gene, CDR3 protein, CDR3 DNA. A D gene is named only where the DNA matches it firmly. Expanded clones get a size class; other rows say once, few or many, or leave the size out.

.	TRBV9	TRBJ2-1	.	CASSVGWGDNEQFF	TGTGCCAGCAGCGTAGGTTGGGGGGACAATGAGCAGTTCTTC
.	TRBV29-1	TRBJ1-1	.	CSAAGDGAEVFF	TGCAGCGCAGCAGGGGATGGCGCTGAAGTTTTCTTT
few	TRBV12-3/TRBV12-4	TRBJ1-5	.	CASSFMGSNQPQHF	TGTGCCAGCAGTTTTATGGGAAGTAATCAGCCCCAGCATTTT
.	TRBV28	TRBJ1-2	TRBD1	CASSRDRDVYGYTF	TGTGCCAGCAGCAGGGACAGGGACGTCTATGGCTACACCTTC
.	TRBV5-1	TRBJ2-1	TRBD2	CASSPLAGSAVDEQFF	TGCGCCAGCAGCCCCTTAGCGGGATCGGCCGTTGATGAGCAGTTCTTC
.	TRBV9	TRBJ2-5	.	CASSPANRETQYF	TGTGCCAGCTCCCCCGCGAACCGAGAGACCCAGTACTTC
few	TRBV11-2	TRBJ1-3	.	CASSLGSALSGNTIYF	TGTGCCAGCAGCTTAGGCAGTGCCCTCTCTGGAAACACCATATATTTT
.	TRBV4-1	TRBJ2-1	.	CASSQESSVQFF	TGCGCCAGCAGCCAAGAGTCTTCGGTCCAGTTCTTC
.	TRBV27	TRBJ2-1	TRBD2	CASSARLASEQFF	TGTGCCAGCAGTGCCCGACTAGCCAGTGAGCAGTTCTTC
.	TRBV12-3/TRBV12-4	TRBJ1-5	.	CASRGPGGASQPQHF	TGTGCCAGCAGGGGTCCGGGGGGGGCTTCCCAGCCCCAGCATTTT
once	TRBV4-3	TRBJ2-7	.	CASSSKGYEQYF	TGCGCCAGCAGCTCGAAGGGCTACGAGCAGTACTTC
.	TRBV29-1	TRBJ2-1	.	CSVARLVTYNEQFF	TGCAGCGTGGCCCGGCTAGTTACCTACAATGAGCAGTTCTTC
.	TRBV11-2	TRBJ1-1	.	CASSFYSFEAFF	TGTGCCAGCAGCTTCTACAGCTTTGAAGCTTTCTTT
.	TRBV7-9	TRBJ1-1	.	CGYQGRGTEAFF	TGTGGTTACCAGGGACGGGGCACTGAAGCTTTCTTT
.	TRBV30	TRBJ2-3	.	CAWMRGYTDTQYF	TGTGCCTGGATGAGAGGTTACACAGATACGCAGTATTTT
.	TRBV11-2	TRBJ2-3	.	CASSFGTSDTQYF	TGTGCCAGCAGCTTCGGGACATCAGATACGCAGTATTTT
.	TRBV29-1	TRBJ1-2	.	CSVEVVNPLNYGYTF	TGCAGCGTTGAAGTGGTGAATCCGCTTAACTATGGCTACACCTTC
.	TRBV2	TRBJ2-2	.	CASLQGPITGELFF	TGTGCCAGCCTTCAAGGCCCGATTACCGGGGAGCTGTTTTTT
.	TRBV12-3/TRBV12-4	TRBJ2-1	TRBD1	CASSSGTDYNEQFF	TGTGCCAGCAGTTCCGGGACAGACTACAATGAGCAGTTCTTC
.	TRBV13	TRBJ2-3	.	CASSGEGADTQYF	TGTGCCAGCAGCGGGGAAGGGGCAGATACGCAGTATTTT
.	TRBV20-1	TRBJ2-1	TRBD2	CSANVLRAGGYEQFF	TGCAGTGCTAACGTCTTACGAGCGGGGGGATATGAGCAGTTCTTC
.	TRBV9	TRBJ1-5	.	CASSVAGGQPQHF	TGTGCCAGCAGCGTAGCCGGGGGCCAGCCCCAGCATTTT